This T cell receptor beta chain was sequenced during a study of cytomegalovirus exposure and HLA in healthy donors. Study-wide results and caveats: In the 120 validation repertoires, about 94% of cluster scores exceeded 0, per a later analysis.

Assay: immunoSEQ multiplex PCR; the TCRdb copy retains only in-frame clones and omits some. This sample has around 150,000 clones, with around 90% found just once. As for this clone: Its antigen is unknown.

From germline, CDR1 is LNHDA and CDR2 SQIVND (reference sequence). The J segment lost 4 bases and the V segment lost 2 bases, leaving 16 bases of the junction unmatched. The CDR3 is 19 amino acids. While the first cohort had several hundred subjects, the donors belonged to the separate validation cohort of roughly 130 subjects. The chain is built from TRBV19 and TRBJ2-7, with 11 bases matching TRBD2. Source material: PBMCs. The source is a woman younger than 30 in good health and CMV-seropositive. CDR3 in amino acids: CASSIFGLAGGHVGYEQYF. The CDR3 nucleotides read TGTGCCAGTAGTATATTCGGCCTAGCGGGAGGACACGTCGGATACGAGCAGTACTTC. The complete variable domain, with remaining parts taken from reference TRBV19 and TRBJ2-7, reads DGGITQSPKYLFRKEGQNVTLSCEQNLNHDAMYWYRQDPGQGLRLIYYSQIVNDFQKGDIAEGYSVSREKKESFPLTVTSAQKNPTAFYLCASSIFGLAGGHVGYEQYFGPGTRLTVT.